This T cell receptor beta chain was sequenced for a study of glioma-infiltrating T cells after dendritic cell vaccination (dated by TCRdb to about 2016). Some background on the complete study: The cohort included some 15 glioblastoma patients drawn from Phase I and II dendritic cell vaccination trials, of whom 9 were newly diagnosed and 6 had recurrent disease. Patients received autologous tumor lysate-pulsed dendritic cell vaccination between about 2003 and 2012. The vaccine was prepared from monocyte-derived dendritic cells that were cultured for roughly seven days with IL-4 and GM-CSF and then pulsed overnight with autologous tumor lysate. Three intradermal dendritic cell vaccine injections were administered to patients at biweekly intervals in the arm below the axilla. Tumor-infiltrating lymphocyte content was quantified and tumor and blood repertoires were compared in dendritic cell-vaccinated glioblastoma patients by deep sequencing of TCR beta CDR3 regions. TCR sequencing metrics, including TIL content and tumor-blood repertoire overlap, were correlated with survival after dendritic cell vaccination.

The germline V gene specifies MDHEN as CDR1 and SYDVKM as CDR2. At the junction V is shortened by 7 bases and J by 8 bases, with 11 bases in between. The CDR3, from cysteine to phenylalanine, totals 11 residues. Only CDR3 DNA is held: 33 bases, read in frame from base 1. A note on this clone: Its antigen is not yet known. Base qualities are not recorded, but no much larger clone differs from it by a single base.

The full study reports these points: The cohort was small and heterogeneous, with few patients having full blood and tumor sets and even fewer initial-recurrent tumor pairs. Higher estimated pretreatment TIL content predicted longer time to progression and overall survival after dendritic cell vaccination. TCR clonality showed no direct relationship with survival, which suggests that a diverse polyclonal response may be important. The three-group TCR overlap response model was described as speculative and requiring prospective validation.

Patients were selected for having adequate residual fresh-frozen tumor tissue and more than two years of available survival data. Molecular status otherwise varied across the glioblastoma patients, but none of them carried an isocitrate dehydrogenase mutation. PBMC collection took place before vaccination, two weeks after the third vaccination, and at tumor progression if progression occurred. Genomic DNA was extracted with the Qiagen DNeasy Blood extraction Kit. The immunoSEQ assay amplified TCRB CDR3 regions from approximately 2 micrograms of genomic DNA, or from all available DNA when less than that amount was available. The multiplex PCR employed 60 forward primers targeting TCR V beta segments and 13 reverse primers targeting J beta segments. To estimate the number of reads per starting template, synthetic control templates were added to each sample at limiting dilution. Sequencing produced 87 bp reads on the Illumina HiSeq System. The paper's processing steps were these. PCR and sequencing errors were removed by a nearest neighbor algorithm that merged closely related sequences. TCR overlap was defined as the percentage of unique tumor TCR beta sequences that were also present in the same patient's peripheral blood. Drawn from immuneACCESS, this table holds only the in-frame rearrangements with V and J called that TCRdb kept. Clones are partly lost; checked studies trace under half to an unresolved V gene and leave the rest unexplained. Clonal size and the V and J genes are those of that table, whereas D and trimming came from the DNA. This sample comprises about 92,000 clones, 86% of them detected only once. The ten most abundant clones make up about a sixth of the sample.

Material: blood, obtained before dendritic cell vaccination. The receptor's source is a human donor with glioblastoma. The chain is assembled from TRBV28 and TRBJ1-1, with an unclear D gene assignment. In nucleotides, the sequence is TGTGCCAGCACGTCAAACCGGGAAGCTTTCTTT. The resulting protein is CASTSNREAFF.